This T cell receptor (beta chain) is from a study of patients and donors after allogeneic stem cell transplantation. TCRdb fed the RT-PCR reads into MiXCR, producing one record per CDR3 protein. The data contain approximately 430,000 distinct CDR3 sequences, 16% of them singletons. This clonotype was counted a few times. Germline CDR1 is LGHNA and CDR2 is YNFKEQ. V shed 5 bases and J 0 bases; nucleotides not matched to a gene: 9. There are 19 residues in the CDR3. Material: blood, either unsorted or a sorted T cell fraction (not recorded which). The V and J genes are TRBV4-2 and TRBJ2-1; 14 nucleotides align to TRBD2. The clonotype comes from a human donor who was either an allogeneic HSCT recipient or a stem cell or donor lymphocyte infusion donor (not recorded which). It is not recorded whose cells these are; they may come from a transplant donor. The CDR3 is CASSGSGTSGRPSYNEQFF. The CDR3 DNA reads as TGTGCCAGCAGCGGATCCGGGACTAGCGGGAGACCCTCCTACAATGAGCAGTTCTTC.